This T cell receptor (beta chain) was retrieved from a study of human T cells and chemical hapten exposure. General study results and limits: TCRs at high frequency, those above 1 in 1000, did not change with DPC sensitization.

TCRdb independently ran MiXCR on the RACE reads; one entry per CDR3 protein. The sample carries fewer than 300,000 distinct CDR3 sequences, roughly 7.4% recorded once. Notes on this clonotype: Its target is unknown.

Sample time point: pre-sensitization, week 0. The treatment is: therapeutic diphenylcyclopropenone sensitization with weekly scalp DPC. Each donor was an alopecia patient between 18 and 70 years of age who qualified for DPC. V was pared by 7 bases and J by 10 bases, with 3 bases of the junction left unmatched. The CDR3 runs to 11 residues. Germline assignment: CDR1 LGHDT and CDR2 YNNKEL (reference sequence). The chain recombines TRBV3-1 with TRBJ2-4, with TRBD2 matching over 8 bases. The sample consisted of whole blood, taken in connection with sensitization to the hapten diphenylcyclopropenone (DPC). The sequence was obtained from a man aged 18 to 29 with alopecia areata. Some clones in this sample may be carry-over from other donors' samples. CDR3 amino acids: CASTGLAIQYF. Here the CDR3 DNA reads TGTGCCAGCACCGGACTAGCTATTCAGTACTTC.